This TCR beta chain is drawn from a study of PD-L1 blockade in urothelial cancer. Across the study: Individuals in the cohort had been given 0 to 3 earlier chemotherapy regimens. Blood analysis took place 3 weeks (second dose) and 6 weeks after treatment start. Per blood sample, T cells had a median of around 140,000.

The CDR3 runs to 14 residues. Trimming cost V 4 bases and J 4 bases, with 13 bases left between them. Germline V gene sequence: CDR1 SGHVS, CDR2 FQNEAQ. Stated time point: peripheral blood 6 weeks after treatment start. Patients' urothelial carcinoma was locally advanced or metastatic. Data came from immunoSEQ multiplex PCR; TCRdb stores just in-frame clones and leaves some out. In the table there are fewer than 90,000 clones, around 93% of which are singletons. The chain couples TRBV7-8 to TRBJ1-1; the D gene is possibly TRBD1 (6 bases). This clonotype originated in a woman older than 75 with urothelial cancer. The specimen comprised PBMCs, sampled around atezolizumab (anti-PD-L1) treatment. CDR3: CASSSSGRGTEAFF. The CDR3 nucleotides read TGTGCCAGCAGCTCCTCCGGCAGGGGCACTGAAGCTTTCTTT.